The next 30 T cell receptor beta chains were all read from a single sample in a study of beta chain features in type 1 diabetes. Every isolated RNA sample was fully reverse transcribed, so sequencing captured expressed TCRB transcripts. Clones were read by immunoSEQ multiplex PCR, and TCRdb kept only the in-frame ones, dropping some. The data show hundreds of thousands of clones, 17% seen once. The sequencing input was naive CD4+ T cells from blood. The receptors shown here come from a woman aged 18-29 years in good health.

The chain recombines TRBV5-4 with TRBJ1-2; TRBD1 matches at 7 bases. J lost 3 bases, V lost 6 bases, and 5 bases had no gene match. This CDR3 contains 13 residues. Germline V lookup: CDR1 SGHNT, CDR2 YYREEE (reference sequence). The CDR3 spells CASTEQGYYGYTF. Here the CDR3 DNA reads TGTGCCAGCACCGAACAGGGGTACTATGGCTACACCTTC.

The CDR3, as DNA: TGTGCCAGCTCCCTCACCAATTTTTACGAGCAGTACTTC. Amino acid sequence: CASSLTNFYEQYF. This sequence joins TRBV18 and TRBJ2-7; no reliable D call. Trimming took off 6 bases at V and 4 bases at J, with 13 bases between the two ends. Germline CDR1 is KGHSH and CDR2 is LQKENI. CDR3 size: 13 residues.

The chain carries TRBV10-3 and TRBJ1-2; D is possibly TRBD1 (6 bases). Trimming took 6 bases from V and 0 from J, leaving 11 bases between them. There are 14 residues in the CDR3. Germline CDR1 and CDR2: ENHRY and SYGVKD. This CDR3 is CAIRTGVPNYGYTF. As DNA, the CDR3 is TGTGCCATCAGGACAGGAGTCCCTAACTATGGCTACACCTTC.

J is TRBJ2-7 and V is TRBV4-2, with TRBD2 as a possible D gene (5 bases). V lost 0 bases and J lost 3, with 15 bases in between. The CDR3 covers 16 residues. Looked up from germline, CDR1 is LGHNA and CDR2 is YNFKEQ. CDR3 in amino acids: CASSQDWSGPIYEQYF. CDR3 nucleotide sequence: TGTGCCAGCAGCCAAGATTGGAGCGGACCCATCTACGAGCAGTACTTC.

In this sample, this clone turned up a few times. V is TRBV7-2 and J is TRBJ2-3, with 8 bases fitting TRBD2. CDR3 length: 17 amino acids. V shed 4 bases and J 4 bases; nucleotides not matched to a gene: 13. Germline lookup yields CDR1 SGHTA and CDR2 FQGNSA. In nucleotides, the CDR3 is TGTGCCAGCAGCTCTGTCCCCAGCGGGAGTGGGCCAGATACGCAGTATTTT. It codes for CASSSVPSGSGPDTQYF.

This chain links TRBV7-3 with TRBJ1-2; TRBD1 matches at 7 bases. The CDR3 contains 13 residues. V trimming: 5 bases; J trimming: 8 bases; junction bases outside the gene matches: 8. In germline, CDR1 is SGHTA, CDR2 FQGTGA. This chain's CDR3 is CASSVTGMEGYTF. In DNA, the CDR3 is TGTGCCAGCAGCGTGACAGGGATGGAGGGCTACACCTTC.

The chain couples TRBV5-1 to TRBJ2-3; TRBD1 aligns across 8 bases. After removal of 0 bases from V and 1 base from J, the junction contained 7 bases not matched to a gene. CDR1 is SGHRS, CDR2 YFSETQ, per germline. CDR3 size: 17 residues. This CDR3 reads CASSLGQGFVGTDTQYF. The CDR3 DNA is TGCGCCAGCAGCTTGGGACAGGGGTTCGTCGGCACAGATACGCAGTATTTT. The entire variable domain, with the rest obtained from reference TRBV5-1 and TRBJ2-3, is as follows: KAGVTQTPRYLIKTRGQQVTLSCSPISGHRSVSWYQQTPGQGLQFLFEYFSETQRNKGNFPGRFSGRQFSNSRSEMNVSTLELGDSALYLCASSLGQGFVGTDTQYFGPGTRLTVL.

This clone has only a few counts. V usage is TRBV6-6 and J usage is TRBJ1-1, with D unclear. Between the trimmed V and J ends, which lost 8 bases and 4 bases, there was a span of 17 bases. CDR3 length: 14 amino acids. Germline lookup yields CDR1 MNHNY and CDR2 SVGAGI (reference sequence). CDR3 DNA: TGTGCCAGCCCCGACGGACGGAGTTTCACTGAAGCTTTCTTT. This sequence encodes CASPDGRSFTEAFF.

The chain employs TRBV7-2 and TRBJ1-2, with TRBD1 identical over 12 bases. The CDR3 totals 16 residues. Germline V gene lookup returns CDR1 SGHTA and CDR2 FQGNSA. V shed 0 bases, J shed 5 bases, and the junction held 4 bases outside the gene matches. Here the CDR3 DNA reads TGTGCCAGCAGCTTAGCGGGGACAGGGGGCGGGTATGGCTACACCTTC. Translated, it gives CASSLAGTGGGYGYTF.

For this clone: This specimen includes other DNA sequences encoding the same CDR3. The chain employs TRBV18 and TRBJ2-7; the D gene is possibly TRBD1 (6 bases). There are 14 residues in the CDR3. V was pared by 2 bases and J by 3 bases, with 11 bases between. Germline V gene data show CDR1 as KGHSH and CDR2 as LQKENI. As DNA, the CDR3 is TGTGCCAGCTCACCAGACAGGTCCAGCTACGAGCAGTACTTC. Its translation is CASSPDRSSYEQYF.

As concerns this clone: The same CDR3 can be traced to other DNA sequences in this sample. The chain joins TRBV7-2 to TRBJ2-3; 7 bases map to TRBD2. CDR1 is SGHTA and CDR2 is FQGNSA in the germline V gene. Trimming at V came to 3 bases and at J to 4 bases, leaving 1 base not matched to a gene. The CDR3 sequence is 13 residues long. The CDR3 DNA is TGTGCCAGCAGCTTCGCGGGAGCAGATACGCAGTATTTT. Residues: CASSFAGADTQYF. The variable domain in full, completed from reference TRBV7-2 and TRBJ2-3, reads GAGVSQSPSNKVTEKGKDVELRCDPISGHTALYWYRQSLGQGLEFLIYFQGNSAPDKSGLPSDRFSAERTGGSVSTLTIQRTQQEDSAVYLCASSFAGADTQYFGPGTRLTVL.

This sequence joins TRBV7-9 and TRBJ2-5; tentatively, D is TRBD2 (6 bases). Germline loops: CDR1 SEHNR, CDR2 FQNEAQ (reference sequence). The ends were cut back, 1 base at V and 2 bases at J, with 8 bases in the middle. The CDR3 is 14 amino acids. The CDR3 loop is CASSLEGRQETQYF. CDR3 nucleotides: TGTGCCAGCAGCTTAGAGGGGAGGCAAGAGACCCAGTACTTC.

The chain links TRBV10-2 to TRBJ1-6; no clear D gene. V lost 0 bases and J lost 9, with 6 bases in between. Germline V gives CDR1 WSHSY, CDR2 SAAADI. The CDR3 spans 13 residues. The CDR3 loop is CASSESGFSPLHF. The CDR3 DNA is TGCGCCAGCAGTGAGTCGGGGTTTTCACCCCTCCACTTT.

This clone has only a few counts. This rearrangement joins TRBV29-1 to TRBJ2-5, with TRBD1 as a possible D gene (6 bases). This CDR3 region has 14 residues. The V gene lost 4 bases and the J gene lost 4 bases, with 16 bases spanning the gap. Germline V gene lookup returns CDR1 SQVTM and CDR2 ANQGSEA. This chain's CDR3 is CSVGTARTGETQYF. CDR3 sequence (DNA): TGCAGCGTTGGGACAGCAAGGACCGGAGAGACCCAGTACTTC. Supplemented by reference TRBV29-1 and TRBJ2-5, the full variable domain reads SAVISQKPSRDICQRGTSLTIQCQVDSQVTMMFWYRQQPGQSLTLIATANQGSEATYESGFVIDKFPISRPNLTFSTLTVSNMSPEDSSIYLCSVGTARTGETQYFGPGTRLLVL.

This chain connects TRBV25-1 to TRBJ2-1; 8 nucleotides align to TRBD2. Trimming at V came to 8 bases and at J to 8 bases, leaving 11 bases not matched to a gene. The CDR3 has 14 residues. CDR1 is MGHDK and CDR2 is SYGVNS in the germline V gene. The CDR3 bases are TGTGCCAGCTTGGGGACTAGGTTCACCGATGAGCAGTTCTTC. Residues: CASLGTRFTDEQFF.

This chain links TRBV5-1 with TRBJ2-7, with 14 bases fitting TRBD2. The germline CDR1 and CDR2 sequences are SGHRS and YFSETQ. The CDR3 runs to 16 residues. Trimming cost V 2 bases and J 2 bases; bases outside gene matches: 3. CDR3 sequence reads: CASSLGLAGGPYEQYF. In DNA, the CDR3 is TGCGCCAGCAGCTTAGGACTAGCGGGAGGACCCTACGAGCAGTACTTC.

The chain combines TRBV5-1 with TRBJ1-1; 10 positions agree with TRBD1. Germline loops: CDR1 SGHRS, CDR2 YFSETQ. Losses at the gene ends were 2 bases for V and 7 bases for J; bases not matched to a gene: 5. The CDR3 totals 14 residues. The CDR3 reads CASSLPTGGGEAFF. In nucleotides, the CDR3 is TGCGCCAGCAGCTTACCGACAGGGGGCGGTGAAGCTTTCTTT.

CDR3 sequence (DNA): TGTGCCAGCAGCTTAGACTCTTTGGGGTTGAGGGAGACCCAGTACTTC. The encoded protein is CASSLDSLGLRETQYF. V gene TRBV11-2 combines with J gene TRBJ2-5, with D unclear. Per germline, CDR1 SGHAT and CDR2 FQNNGV. The CDR3 sequence is 16 residues long. Between the trimmed V and J ends, which lost 0 bases and 5 bases, there was a span of 16 bases.

Comment on this clone: Other DNA sequences within the sample encode an identical CDR3. The chain combines TRBV28 with TRBJ2-7; D call uncertain. This CDR3 has 13 residues. The V gene lost 3 bases and the J gene lost 2 bases, with 8 bases spanning the gap. The germline CDR1 and CDR2 sequences are MDHEN and SYDVKM. The CDR3 DNA sequence: TGTGCCAGCAGTTTCCAAACTCCCTACGAGCAGTACTTC. Translating it yields CASSFQTPYEQYF.

The chain uses TRBV7-2 and TRBJ2-7; TRBD2 might be the D (5 bases). The CDR3 extends over 16 amino acids. Germline-derived CDR1 and CDR2 are SGHTA and FQGNSA. Trimming pared 5 bases from V and 0 bases from J, leaving 17 bases between. CDR3 residues: CASSQPGSRGSYEQYF. In nucleotides, the CDR3 is TGTGCCAGCAGCCAACCGGGGAGCCGAGGCTCCTACGAGCAGTACTTC.

This clone was recorded once. The chain carries TRBV6-5 and TRBJ1-5; a possible D gene is TRBD1 (5 bases). CDR1 MNHEY and CDR2 SVGAGI come from the germline V gene. This CDR3 has 16 residues. The V end lost 2 bases, the J end lost 1 base, and 12 bases lay between the germline ends. The CDR3 reads CASSYPTVKSNQPQHF. The CDR3 region has the DNA TGTGCCAGCAGTTACCCGACAGTTAAGAGCAATCAGCCCCAGCATTTT.

V usage is TRBV2 and J usage is TRBJ2-3; no firm D call. The CDR3 runs 14 residues. Germline V CDR1 and CDR2: SNHLY, FYNNEI. V lost 2 bases and J 2 bases, leaving 8 bases between the germline ends. CDR3 sequence reads: CASSERRITDTQYF. DNA for the CDR3: TGTGCCAGCAGTGAAAGGCGAATCACAGATACGCAGTATTTT.

This clone was found a few times. The CDR3 sequence: CASSRGLNTEAFF. DNA of the CDR3: TGTGCCAGCAGCCGTGGGCTCAACACTGAAGCTTTCTTT. The V call is TRBV7-3, the J call TRBJ1-1; D is unresolved. CDR1 is SGHTA and CDR2 is FQGTGA in the germline V gene. Trimming shortened V by 5 bases and J by 2 bases, and 9 bases separated the two germline ends. CDR3 length: 13 amino acids.

The chain couples TRBV5-1 to TRBJ2-7; 8 bases line up with TRBD1. This CDR3 spans 17 amino acids. V lost 3 bases, J lost 3 bases, and 14 bases stayed unmatched. In germline, CDR1 is SGHRS, CDR2 YFSETQ. CDR3 residues: CASSYVPTGVGIYEQYF. CDR3 DNA: TGCGCCAGCAGCTACGTACCGACAGGGGTAGGGATCTACGAGCAGTACTTC.

In this sample, this clone turned up a few times. The chain is built from TRBV4-3 and TRBJ2-3; no clear D. There are 19 residues in the CDR3. Trimming pared 1 base from V and 2 bases from J, leaving 22 bases between. The germline V gene has CDR1 LGHNA and CDR2 YSLEER. CDR3 nucleotide sequence: TGCGCCAGCAGCCAAGTGGGTTATGCTGACGCCGTAGTCACAGATACGCAGTATTTT. Translating gives CASSQVGYADAVVTDTQYF.

This chain links TRBV6-6 with TRBJ2-6; possibly TRBD2 for D (6 bases). CDR3 length: 16 amino acids. V lost 8 bases and J lost 2, with 16 bases in between. Germline V gives CDR1 MNHNY, CDR2 SVGAGI (reference sequence). Written as DNA, the CDR3 is TGTGCCAGCGTATCTAGCGTCCAAACTGGGGCCAACGTCCTGACTTTC. It encodes CASVSSVQTGANVLTF.

In this sample, this clone turned up many times. DNA for the CDR3: TGTGCCATCAGTGAGCTAGGGACAGCACATGAGCAGTTCTTC. It is translated as CAISELGTAHEQFF. The chain combines TRBV10-3 with TRBJ2-1, with 7 nucleotides matching TRBD1. V gave up 2 bases and J gave up 8 bases; unmatched junction bases: 6. The CDR3 totals 14 residues. CDR1 ENHRY and CDR2 SYGVKD come from the germline V gene.

This clone came up a few times. The rearrangement joins TRBV28 to TRBJ2-6, with a possible D match to TRBD1 (5 bases). V was cut by 6 bases and J by 1 base, with 13 bases left in between. The CDR3 loop spans 16 amino acids. From germline, CDR1 is MDHEN and CDR2 SYDVKM. In nucleotides, the CDR3 is TGTGCCAGCAGCTCCTCCGACAGTTCTGGGGCCAACGTCCTGACTTTC. It encodes CASSSSDSSGANVLTF.

The V call is TRBV19, the J call TRBJ2-4; perhaps TRBD1 as D (6 bases). Germline lookup yields CDR1 LNHDA and CDR2 SQIVND (reference sequence). This CDR3 comprises 15 residues. V lost 6 bases and J lost 0, with 12 bases in between. In DNA, the CDR3 is TGTGCCAGTAGCGTGACAGGTCTAGCCAAAAACATTCAGTACTTC. Protein: CASSVTGLAKNIQYF.

This clone was found a few times. V and J are TRBV11-2 and TRBJ2-1; TRBD1 matches 10 bases. The CDR3 is 15 amino acids. The V and J ends lost 1 base and 4 bases, in that order; junction bases with no gene match: 1. Germline lookup yields CDR1 SGHAT and CDR2 FQNNGV. CDR3 sequence (DNA): TGTGCCAGCAGCTTAGGGGACAGGGGTTACAATGAGCAGTTCTTC. The encoded protein is CASSLGDRGYNEQFF.